The present entry profiles one T cell receptor beta chain with its context. The sample holds many counts of this clonotype. Its recognized antigen is unknown. Per-base quality was not reported, and no clone a single base away is much larger than it. Explained via the paper, the time point label denotes: sample taken at primary tumor resection. Samples were obtained from approximately 70 patients with early-stage, untreated non-small cell lung cancer from the lung TRACERx cohort. For TCR sequencing, whole RNA was extracted from tumor and nontumor lung tissue, or from cryopreserved PBMC samples, and no cell sorting was done. Patients were selected for TCR sequencing only if sufficient RNA was available from at least two tumor regions. Before selection, tumor and adjacent nontumor lung specimens were reviewed by a lung pathologist. The record originates from a study of spatial heterogeneity in lung cancer (dated by TCRdb to the late 2010s). As for the study more broadly: More beta-chain than alpha-chain transcripts were consistently detected, likely reflecting higher beta-chain transcript abundance. In tumor regions, TCR transcript counts showed a strong correlation with a T cell transcriptional module score derived from matched bulk RNA-seq. In the raw uncorrected reads, each unique combination of TCR and UMI appeared more than ten times on average. Nonsynonymous mutation counts, determined by whole-exome sequencing of tumor tissue, were related to TCR repertoire features. At surgery, both alpha and beta chains were TCR-sequenced in approximately 210 tumor regions, 64 matched nontumor lung samples and a few dozen PBMC samples. In non-small cell lung cancer, the study quantitatively compared TCR alpha and beta repertoires across several tumor regions, matched nontumor lung, and blood. The investigation overall reported the following: Estimated TCR-seq coverage of tumor T cells was only around 7% for alpha chains and 12% to 15% for beta chains. Counts of ubiquitous and regional expanded TCRs were found to correlate with counts of ubiquitous and regional nonsynonymous mutations, respectively. Confirming at a functional level the hypothesis that regional TCRs recognize regional mutations was considered to require additional single-cell paired TCR alpha and beta sequencing. A correlation was observed between the number of expanded intratumoral alpha and beta TCRs and the tumor nonsynonymous mutation count.

The CDR3 contains 14 residues, cysteine and phenylalanine counted. This entry keeps only the CDR3 DNA: 42 bases, framed from base 1. CDR1 and CDR2 were assigned from the germline V gene (reference sequence) as DFQATT and SNEGSKA. The V and J ends are trimmed by 1 base and 1 base, leaving 5 bases between them. The library was prepared using 5' RACE. Instrument on record: NextSeq 500. The TCR library protocol attached a unique molecular identifier to each TCR cDNA molecule to allow correction of PCR and sequencing errors. Regarding the original processing steps: TCR identification, UMI-based error correction and CDR3 extraction were all carried out with Decombinator tools. Expanded TCRs were defined as those above a frequency of 2 per 1,000, corresponding to the top 1% of the tumor frequency distribution. Expanded tumor TCRs statistically deemed absent (corrected P<0.05) from at least one tumor region were classed as regional, and all other expanded tumor TCRs were classed as ubiquitous. Renyi diversity was calculated using the R vegan package after each repertoire was subsampled 100 times to 5,000 TCRs. CDR3 similarity networks were built from amino acid triplet string-kernel similarity, connecting CDR3s with pairwise similarity above 0.82. TCRdb took the public reads, trimmed them with fastp at Q25, ran MiXCR for clone calling and kept in-frame beta chains. Rows are combined by CDR3 protein, so each entry shows the most common genes and DNA. None of the V and J calls come from the authors' own analysis; TCRdb made them. The sample contains 100,000 to 110,000 distinct CDR3 sequences, around 4.3% of them found a single time. About 20% of the sample belongs to the ten largest clones.

Sequenced here: lung tumor tissue, sampled at surgery. The rearranged segments are TRBV20-1 and TRBJ2-6, with no confident D gene call. The sequence came from a male donor with early-stage non-small cell lung cancer. DNA sequence: TGCAGTGCTAGAGGGCAATCTGGGGCCAACGTCCTGACTTTC. The resulting protein is CSARGQSGANVLTF.